Detailed here is one T cell receptor (beta chain). Its specificity is not known. This record belongs to a study of PD-L1 blockade in urothelial cancer. Study-level background: Blood-derived samples held a median roughly 150,000 T cells.

Germline V gene lookup returns CDR1 LGHNA and CDR2 YNFKEQ. The CDR3 is 13 residues long. V was trimmed by 0 bases and J by 8 bases, leaving 8 bases between them. Sequenced by immunoSEQ multiplex PCR; TCRdb stores in-frame clones only, minus some. The data show more than 40,000 clones, roughly 85% seen once. Whole-study results and caveats: Below-median TCR clonality that was measured in pretreatment blood predicted better survival.

Time point of the sample: peripheral blood 6 weeks after treatment start. Patients in the study were battling locally advanced or metastatic urothelial carcinoma. This sample comprised PBMCs, obtained around atezolizumab (anti-PD-L1) treatment. This sequence joins TRBV4-2 and TRBJ2-1; no clear D gene. This receptor was taken from a man in his 60s with urothelial cancer. The CDR3 is CASSQDLGHEQFF. CDR3 sequence (DNA): TGTGCCAGCAGCCAAGATCTGGGCCATGAGCAGTTCTTC.